This is a list of T cell receptor beta chains from one sample in a study of blood T cell dynamics during melanoma immunotherapy. TCRdb's copy holds only in-frame clones and misses some; the assay was immunoSEQ multiplex PCR. The table shows 10,000 to 12,000 clones, with about 88% occurring only once. Sample: blood, taken from a patient treated with checkpoint blockade. These receptor sequences come from a human donor with melanoma. Each CDR3 is given with its conserved first and last residue. Only some rows state a clone size, as once, few, many or a class for expanded clones.

clone_size	v_call	j_call	cdr3_aa
once	TRBV10-3	TRBJ1-1	CAISESSGTAREAFF
-	TRBV6-5	TRBJ1-5	CASSYGGGGNQPQHF
once	TRBV7-2	TRBJ1-3	CASKQGSGNTIYF
-	TRBV11-1	TRBJ2-5	CASSFQEEETQYF
few	TRBV7-9	TRBJ1-2	CASSPTVGQGSGYTF
-	TRBV6-5	TRBJ1-3	CASTPHPSYGNTIYF
few	TRBV5-1	TRBJ2-1	CASSSGDLPIGIF
-	TRBV23-1	TRBJ2-1	CASSQPHPLCNEQFF
once	TRBV4-1	TRBJ1-1	CASSQDYVQEAFF
-	TRBV4-3	TRBJ1-2	CASSQEVGSSYGYTF
once	TRBV9	TRBJ1-6	CASSVGRSYNSPLHF
-	TRBV10-1	TRBJ1-4	CASSESGQGAPNEKLFF
-	TRBV7-2	TRBJ2-5	CASSSGTGLGTQYF
-	TRBV19	TRBJ1-2	CASTPGTGLIYGYTF
-	TRBV7-3	TRBJ2-2	CASTQQTSGGELFF
-	TRBV2	TRBJ2-3	CASSEAGQVRYF
-	TRBV19	TRBJ1-1	CASSKGTEAFF
-	TRBV4-1	TRBJ1-2	CASSQDGQPYGYTF
-	TRBV4-3	TRBJ1-1	CASSQDRYQKNTEAFF
-	TRBV30	TRBJ1-3	CAWTPGRSSGNTIYF
-	TRBV19	TRBJ2-1	CASSTGGRAYNEQFF
-	TRBV27	TRBJ1-1	CASIKWVGNTEAFF
once	TRBV9	TRBJ2-2	CASSVRFNTGELFF
-	TRBV7-6	TRBJ2-3	CASSRGENTQYF
-	TRBV30	TRBJ1-6	CAWSPTYDRVISPLHF
-	TRBV19	TRBJ1-5	CASSISEKKPQHF
-	TRBV27	TRBJ2-1	CASTRESGGYNEQFF
-	TRBV19	TRBJ2-7	CASSIAGWTYEQYF
-	TRBV5-1	TRBJ2-7	CASALLEGRVGEQYF
-	TRBV4-2	TRBJ1-2	CASSHSGTAGYGYTF
-	TRBV13	TRBJ1-3	CASSLTGTGNTIYF
-	TRBV6-5	TRBJ2-7	CASRPTDRANGEQYF
-	TRBV14	TRBJ1-2	CASSPYSGGGGYTF
-	TRBV14	TRBJ1-1	CASSLGGEAFF
-	TRBV9	TRBJ2-7	CASSPSGLAGGPPAYEQYF
-	TRBV11-2	TRBJ2-6	CASSVPTGLTGANVLTF
-	TRBV4-3	TRBJ1-1	CASSQDRGGTEAFF
-	TRBV5-1	TRBJ2-5	CASSFGQGARETQYF
few	TRBV19	TRBJ1-1	CASRTAGQLNTEAFF
few	TRBV7-2	TRBJ1-2	CASSRGQAYGYTF
-	TRBV5-1	TRBJ2-7	CASSDAGGYEQYF
-	TRBV30	TRBJ1-5	CAWSVGGIQPQHF
few	TRBV7-2	TRBJ2-7	CASSLWGTYEQYF